This T cell receptor beta chain was identified during a study of blood T cell repertoires in COVID-19. Study in general: Acute-phase and convalescent COVID-19 samples originated in the United States, Italy and Spain. Sample material is recorded as cDNA or gDNA derived from T cells, B-cell-depleted T cells, or PBMCs.

In germline, CDR1 is SGHRS, CDR2 YFSETQ. V gave up 4 bases and J gave up 5 bases; unmatched junction bases: 11. The CDR3 is 17 amino acids. Under the authors' procedure: It was from reference gene primer amplification that nucleated cell counts were estimated. Generated by immunoSEQ multiplex PCR, the TCRdb table keeps only in-frame clones and is missing some. V, J and clone size derive from that table, while D and trimming were established from the DNA sequence. The data show about 63,000 clones, around 82% seen once. The clonotype originates from a human donor in a cohort sampled during active COVID-19. V and J are TRBV5-1 and TRBJ2-7, with 14 bases lining up with TRBD2. The source material was peripheral blood. The CDR3 nucleotides are TGCGCCAGCAGCGTGGGACTAGCGGGAGACTTTACCCACGAGCAGTACTTC. This translates into CASSVGLAGDFTHEQYF.